This T cell receptor (beta chain) was retrieved from a study of patients and donors after allogeneic stem cell transplantation. TCRdb itself ran the RT-PCR reads through MiXCR, one entry per CDR3 protein. The table shows about a million distinct CDR3 sequences, with 15% to 20% occurring only once. The CDR3 contains 16 residues. Trimming stripped 3 bases from V and 5 bases from J, with 19 bases between. Germline values: CDR1 LNHNV, CDR2 YYDKDF (reference sequence). V gene TRBV15 combines with J gene TRBJ2-5; D possibly corresponds to TRBD2 (5 bases). Sequenced sample: blood, either unsorted or a sorted T cell fraction (not recorded which). The receptor was derived from a human donor who was either an allogeneic HSCT recipient or a stem cell or donor lymphocyte infusion donor (not recorded which). It is not recorded whose cells these are; they may come from a transplant donor. The CDR3 spells CATSSGRSGARETQYF. CDR3 DNA: TGTGCCACCAGCAGCGGAAGGAGCGGTGCACGGGAGACCCAGTACTTC.